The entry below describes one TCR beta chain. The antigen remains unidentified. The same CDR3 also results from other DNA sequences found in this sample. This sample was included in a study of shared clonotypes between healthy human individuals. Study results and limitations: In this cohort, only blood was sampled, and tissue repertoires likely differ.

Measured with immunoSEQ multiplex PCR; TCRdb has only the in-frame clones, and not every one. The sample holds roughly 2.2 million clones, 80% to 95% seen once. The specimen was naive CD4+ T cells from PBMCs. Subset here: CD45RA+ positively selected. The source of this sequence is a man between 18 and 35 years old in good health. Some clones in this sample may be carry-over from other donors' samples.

The CDR3 coding sequence is TGTGCCAGCAGCTTAGGGCTAGCGGGGCAAGAGACCCAGTACTTC. Its translation: CASSLGLAGQETQYF. The chain uses TRBV7-2 and TRBJ2-5, with 9 positions matching TRBD2. Trimming took 1 base from V and 2 from J; bases not matched to a gene: 2. CDR1 SGHTA and CDR2 FQGNSA come from the germline V gene. The CDR3 is 15 residues long.